This TCR beta chain emerged from a study of shared clonotypes between healthy human individuals. Study results and limitations: Genetic and exposure-history diversity was limited by the small donor number. Sharing across four donors was highest in naive CD4 (approximately 5%) and lowest in memory CD8 (around 0.4%).

Those who donated were healthy HIV-negative adults, with no recent acute infections or vaccinations reported. The method was immunoSEQ multiplex PCR; TCRdb's version includes in-frame clones alone and lacks a portion of them. The table lists more than 900,000 clones, around 82% of them singletons. On this clone: Its target is not known.

The germline V gene encodes CDR1 SGHDT and CDR2 YYEEEE. V was clipped by 0 bases and J by 9 bases, with 10 bases between them. The CDR3 is made up of 13 amino acids. The J gene is TRBJ2-1, the V gene TRBV5-6; the D is unclear. The clonotype comes from a man between 18 and 29 years old in good health. Some clones in this sample may be carry-over from other donors' samples. The material sequenced was memory CD4+ T cells from PBMCs. Subset reported: CD45RA-negative fraction. CDR3: CASSLEVGIEQFF. As DNA, the CDR3 is TGTGCCAGCAGCTTGGAGGTTGGCATTGAGCAGTTCTTC.